These 22 T cell receptor beta chains came from one sample sequenced in a study of blood T cell repertoires in COVID-19. Using immunoSEQ multiplex PCR, the repertoire was profiled, and TCRdb retains in-frame clones only, with some absent. The top ten clones hold 1.7% of a sample with around 290,000 clones, 89% of them seen once. Sequencing was performed on PBMCs or T cells enriched from blood (not recorded which). The origin of the receptors is a woman aged 40 to 50 who had recovered from COVID-19.

V is TRBV5-1 and J is TRBJ1-4, with D perhaps matching TRBD1 (5 bases). Germline V CDR1 and CDR2: SGHRS, YFSETQ. Trimming took 0 bases from V and 4 from J, leaving 7 bases between them. The CDR3 has 14 amino acids. CDR3 amino acids: CASSLGQNNEKLFF. In DNA, the CDR3 is TGCGCCAGCAGCTTGGGACAGAATAATGAAAAACTGTTTTTT.

V is TRBV28 and J is TRBJ2-5, with D possibly matching TRBD2 (5 bases). This CDR3 is built from 14 residues. Trimming removed 5 bases at V and 5 bases at J, with 15 bases between. From germline, CDR1 is MDHEN and CDR2 SYDVKM. CDR3 DNA sequence: TGTGCCAGCAGTGCGGGCCTCGGAAGGGAGACCCAGTACTTC. Translation: CASSAGLGRETQYF.

The rearrangement links TRBV5-6 to TRBJ2-1, with 7 bases that match TRBD1. This CDR3 contains 15 residues. The ends lost 4 bases at V and 8 bases at J; junction bases unmatched: 12. Germline-derived CDR1 and CDR2 are SGHDT and YYEEEE. CDR3 sequence: CASSPDRVILDEQFF. The CDR3 DNA sequence: TGTGCCAGCAGCCCCGACAGGGTAATTTTGGATGAGCAGTTCTTC.

V is TRBV5-1 and J is TRBJ2-5; the match to TRBD1 covers 9 bases. The germline V gene has CDR1 SGHRS and CDR2 YFSETQ. V lost 0 bases to trimming and J lost 5 bases; unmatched junction nucleotides: 5. The CDR3 has 15 amino acids. The CDR3 DNA reads as TGCGCCAGCAGCTTGGTTACAGGGGGCGTGGAGACCCAGTACTTC. This gives the protein CASSLVTGGVETQYF.

The chain carries TRBV2 and TRBJ1-1; D is perhaps TRBD1 (6 bases). Germline assignment: CDR1 SNHLY and CDR2 FYNNEI. The CDR3 sequence is 14 residues long. With 4 bases removed from V and 5 bases from J, the gap between germline ends came to 14 bases. CDR3 protein: CASSAGRGFTEAFF. The CDR3 nucleotides read TGTGCCAGCAGTGCGGGCAGGGGATTTACTGAAGCTTTCTTT.

The table lists this clone with a few counts. V gene TRBV11-3 combines with J gene TRBJ2-5; D is uncertain. Trimming left V 3 bases short and J 7 bases short, with 9 bases between. This CDR3 has 12 amino acids. Germline V gene data show CDR1 as SGHNT and CDR2 as YENEEA. CDR3 sequence reads: CASSFNTGTQYF. In DNA form, the CDR3 reads TGTGCCAGCAGCTTTAACACGGGGACCCAGTACTTC.

This clone appeared once. The chain joins TRBV4-2 to TRBJ1-5; D is unclear. Germline V lookup: CDR1 LGHNA, CDR2 YNFKEQ. This CDR3 has 18 amino acids. Between the trimmed V and J ends, which lost 0 bases and 7 bases, there was a span of 22 bases. CDR3 region: CASSQDSWTTPASQPQHF. DNA for the CDR3: TGTGCCAGCAGCCAAGATTCATGGACTACTCCGGCCTCCCAGCCCCAGCATTTT.

The rearrangement joins TRBV9 to TRBJ1-1, with D unresolved. Per the germline V gene, CDR1 is SGDLS and CDR2 is YYNGEE. The CDR3 is made up of 13 amino acids. V was trimmed by 2 bases and J by 0 bases, leaving 5 bases between them. The CDR3: CASSVDLNTEAFF. The CDR3 bases are TGTGCCAGCAGCGTGGACTTGAACACTGAAGCTTTCTTT.

The V gene is TRBV30, the J gene TRBJ1-2; 7 bases agree with TRBD1. With V trimmed by 5 bases and J by 4 bases, 10 bases remained unmatched. This CDR3 contains 14 residues. In germline, CDR1 is GTSNPN, CDR2 SVGIG (reference sequence). The CDR3 sequence is CAWANTGTVYGYTF. In nucleotides, the CDR3 is TGTGCCTGGGCGAACACCGGGACAGTCTATGGCTACACCTTC.

This chain connects TRBV9 to TRBJ2-5; 7 nucleotides agree with TRBD2. Germline V CDR1 and CDR2: SGDLS, YYNGEE. After removal of 0 bases from V and 1 base from J, the junction contained 3 bases not matched to a gene. This CDR3 has 15 residues. CDR3 sequence (DNA): TGTGCCAGCAGCGTAGCGGGAGGATTCCAAGAGACCCAGTACTTC. Translating gives CASSVAGGFQETQYF.

CDR3 sequence (DNA): TGTGCCAGCAGAAATAGGAGGGCCCTGAACACTGAAGCTTTCTTT. This encodes CASRNRRALNTEAFF. The rearrangement links TRBV2 to TRBJ1-1; no firm D call. Trimming stripped 6 bases from V and 0 bases from J, with 14 bases between. The germline CDR1 and CDR2 sequences are SNHLY and FYNNEI. The CDR3 covers 15 residues.

The chain carries TRBV25-1 and TRBJ2-1, with 8 bases fitting TRBD2. The CDR3 length is 14 residues. After removal of 4 bases from V and 10 bases from J, the junction contained 9 bases not matched to a gene. Germline values: CDR1 MGHDK, CDR2 SYGVNS. CDR3 in amino acids: CASSAPSGSEEQFF. The CDR3 DNA follows: TGTGCCAGCAGTGCGCCTAGCGGGTCAGAGGAGCAGTTCTTC.

The chain couples TRBV6-5 to TRBJ1-2, with a tentative D call TRBD1 (5 bases). The V gene's germline CDR1 is MNHEY and CDR2 SVGAGI. The germline V and J ends were trimmed by 6 bases and 4 bases, with 18 bases remaining between them. This CDR3 spans 15 amino acids. The CDR3 DNA follows: TGTGCCAGCAGCCCCAGGGAGGGTGGAAGCTATGGCTACACCTTC. Translating it yields CASSPREGGSYGYTF.

The chain combines TRBV9 with TRBJ1-4; D is perhaps TRBD1 (6 bases). Germline-derived CDR1 and CDR2 are SGDLS and YYNGEE. V was cut by 0 bases and J by 8 bases, with 8 bases left in between. The CDR3 runs 13 residues. DNA of the CDR3: TGTGCCAGCAGCGTAGCTCAGGGGGAAAAACTGTTTTTT. Amino acids: CASSVAQGEKLFF.

This clone was recorded only once. The CDR3 sequence: CATSQDRVGNTIYF. DNA of the CDR3: TGTGCCACCAGCCAGGACAGAGTAGGAAACACCATATATTTT. The chain joins TRBV15 to TRBJ1-3, with D possibly matching TRBD1 (6 bases). The CDR3 is 14 residues long. In germline, CDR1 is LNHNV, CDR2 YYDKDF (reference sequence). The V gene lost 5 bases and the J gene lost 4 bases, with 12 bases spanning the gap.

This clone was found many times. The gene calls are TRBV19 and TRBJ1-2; D is possibly TRBD1 (6 bases). This CDR3 is built from 17 residues. Germline V gene data show CDR1 as LNHDA and CDR2 as SQIVND (reference sequence). V lost 1 base and J 3 bases, leaving 18 bases between the germline ends. CDR3 amino acids: CASSIGARRGRDYGYTF. CDR3 DNA: TGTGCCAGTAGTATAGGGGCTAGGCGGGGGCGCGACTATGGCTACACCTTC. Variable domain in full (rest from reference TRBV19 and TRBJ1-2): DGGITQSPKYLFRKEGQNVTLSCEQNLNHDAMYWYRQDPGQGLRLIYYSQIVNDFQKGDIAEGYSVSREKKESFPLTVTSAQKNPTAFYLCASSIGARRGRDYGYTFGSGTRLTVV.

The chain carries TRBV21-1 and TRBJ2-4; the table calls TRBD1, which could not be checked here. TRBV21-1 is labeled a pseudogene. This CDR3 is 16 amino acids long. CDR3 sequence reads: CASNPTGPLAKNIQYF. DNA for the CDR3: TGTGCCAGCAACCCGACAGGGCCGTTAGCCAAAAACATTCAGTACTTC.

This clone has a count of ten or more. Other nucleotide sequences from this sample produce the same CDR3. V gene TRBV9 combines with J gene TRBJ1-6; D might be TRBD1 (6 bases). The germline V gene has CDR1 SGDLS and CDR2 YYNGEE. V dropped 3 bases and J dropped 5 bases, with 12 bases sitting between them. The CDR3 is 15 amino acids. The CDR3 loop is CASSASGQDNSPLHF. CDR3 DNA: TGTGCCAGCAGCGCTTCGGGACAAGATAATTCACCCCTCCACTTT.

CDR3 bases: TGTGCCAGCAGCCAATTCTTAGCGGGTGAGCAGTTCTTC. This translates into CASSQFLAGEQFF. This chain links TRBV3-1 (or the pseudogene TRBV3-2) with TRBJ2-1; 7 bases agree with TRBD2. This CDR3 spans 13 amino acids. Germline values: CDR1 LGHDT, CDR2 YNNKEL (reference sequence). V was pared by 2 bases and J by 9 bases, with 4 bases of the junction left unmatched.

The chain recombines TRBV19 with TRBJ1-5; 10 bases fit TRBD1. The V gene's germline CDR1 is LNHDA and CDR2 SQIVND (reference sequence). The CDR3 extends over 16 amino acids. Trimming at V came to 4 bases and at J to 6 bases, leaving 9 bases not matched to a gene. DNA for the CDR3: TGTGCCAGTAGTAGACCCGGGACAGGGGAAAGTCAGCCCCAGCATTTT. Residues: CASSRPGTGESQPQHF.

The V call is TRBV7-6, the J call TRBJ1-2; no definite D call. Deletions cut 3 bases from V and 5 bases from J, with 4 bases between. The CDR3 is made up of 11 amino acids. Per the germline V gene, CDR1 is SGHVS and CDR2 is FNYEAQ. CDR3 protein: CASSFKYGYTF. CDR3 DNA sequence: TGTGCCAGCAGCTTCAAATATGGCTACACCTTC.

The chain is built from TRBV5-1 and TRBJ1-1, with a weak D call TRBD1 (5 bases). CDR3 length: 16 amino acids. Trimming shortened V by 4 bases and J by 11 bases, and 27 bases separated the two germline ends. CDR1 is SGHRS and CDR2 is YFSETQ in the germline V gene. CDR3 sequence: CASSLTRGEDPKNAFF. The DNA of the CDR3 is TGCGCCAGCAGCCTTACTCGGGGGGAAGATCCCAAGAATGCTTTCTTT.